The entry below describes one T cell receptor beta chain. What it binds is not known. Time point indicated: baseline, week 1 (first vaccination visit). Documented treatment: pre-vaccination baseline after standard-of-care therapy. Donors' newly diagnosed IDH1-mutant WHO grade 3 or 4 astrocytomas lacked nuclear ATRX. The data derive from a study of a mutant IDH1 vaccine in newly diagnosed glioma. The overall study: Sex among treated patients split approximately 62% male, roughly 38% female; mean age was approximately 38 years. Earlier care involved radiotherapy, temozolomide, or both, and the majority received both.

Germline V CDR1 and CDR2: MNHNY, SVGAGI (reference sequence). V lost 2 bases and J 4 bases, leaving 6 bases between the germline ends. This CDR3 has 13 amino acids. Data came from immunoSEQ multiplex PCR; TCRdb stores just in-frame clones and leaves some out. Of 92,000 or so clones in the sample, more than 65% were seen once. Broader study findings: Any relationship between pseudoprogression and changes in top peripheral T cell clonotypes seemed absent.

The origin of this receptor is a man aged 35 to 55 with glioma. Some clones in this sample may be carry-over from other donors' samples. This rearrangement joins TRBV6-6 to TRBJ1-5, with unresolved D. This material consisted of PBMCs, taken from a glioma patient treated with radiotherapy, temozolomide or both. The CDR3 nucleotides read TGTGCCAGCAGTTACCCAACTAATCAGCCCCAGCATTTT. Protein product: CASSYPTNQPQHF.